The rows below give T cell receptor beta chains drawn from one sample of a study of blood T cell repertoires in COVID-19. Clones were sequenced by immunoSEQ multiplex PCR, and TCRdb holds only the in-frame ones, with some missing. The sample has over 200,000 clones, roughly 76% seen once. The sequencing input was peripheral blood. These receptors were taken from a human donor in a cohort sampled during active COVID-19. Each CDR3 is given with its conserved first and last residue. D genes are given only for firm matches. Clone size is not always given. Where it is, it says once, few, many or a class for expanded clones.

CATSGPLGASSGANVLTF TGTGCCACCAGTGGGCCCCTGGGCGCGAGCTCTGGGGCCAACGTCCTGACTTTC TRBV24-1 - TRBJ2-6 -
CASIPSSGTGVDSYEQYF TGTGCCAGCATCCCTTCTTCCGGGACAGGGGTCGATTCCTACGAGCAGTACTTC TRBV28 - TRBJ2-7 TRBD1
CASSLAGQGGQPQHF TGCGCCAGCAGCTTGGCCGGGCAGGGCGGTCAGCCCCAGCATTTT TRBV5-1 - TRBJ1-5 -
CASSFFPGTSGISSGANVLTF TGCGCCAGCAGCTTTTTTCCCGGGACTAGCGGCATCAGCTCTGGGGCCAACGTCCTGACTTTC TRBV5-1 - TRBJ2-6 TRBD2
CASSRGTGDHSKTQYF TGTGCCAGCTCAAGAGGGACAGGGGATCATTCGAAGACCCAGTACTTC TRBV18 - TRBJ2-5 TRBD1
CATSDVDRATGELFF TGTGCCACCAGTGACGTAGACAGGGCCACCGGGGAGCTGTTTTTT TRBV24-1 - TRBJ2-2 TRBD1
CASSYNPEWTGGAYEQYF TGTGCCAGCAGTTACAATCCCGAGTGGACAGGGGGGGCCTACGAGCAGTACTTC TRBV2 - TRBJ2-7 TRBD1
CASSLWEGQKEQYF TGCGCCAGCAGCTTGTGGGAGGGCCAAAAAGAGCAGTACTTC TRBV5-1 - TRBJ2-7 TRBD2
CSARAGYGYTF TGCAGTGCTAGAGCAGGGTATGGCTACACCTTC TRBV20-1 - TRBJ1-2 -
CASSLARTAITGELFF TGTGCCAGCAGCTTAGCCAGGACAGCCATAACCGGGGAGCTGTTTTTT TRBV7-2 - TRBJ2-2 -
CASSPGGGLSYEQYF TGTGCCAGCAGCCCCGGCGGCGGGCTTTCCTACGAGCAGTACTTC TRBV7-2 - TRBJ2-7 -
CASSLTGEGSPLHF TGTGCCAGCAGCTTGACCGGAGAGGGTTCACCCCTCCACTTT TRBV7-9 - TRBJ1-6 -
CASGLRRLSTDTQYF TGTGCCAGCGGTTTGAGGAGACTGAGCACAGATACGCAGTATTTT TRBV27 - TRBJ2-3 -
CASSYSNGYEDSAPYEQYF TGTGCCAGCAGTTACTCGAACGGATATGAGGACAGCGCCCCATACGAGCAGTACTTC TRBV6-2/TRBV6-3 - TRBJ2-7 -
CASSLAQGGNTEAFF TGTGCCAGCAGCTTGGCGCAGGGCGGGAACACTGAAGCTTTCTTT TRBV5-4 - TRBJ1-1 -
CAWSGVAGGNQETQYF TGTGCCTGGAGTGGGGTGGCGGGAGGGAACCAAGAGACCCAGTACTTC TRBV30 once TRBJ2-5 TRBD2
CASSMVGGSSYEQYF TGTGCCAGTAGTATGGTTGGGGGGAGCTCCTACGAGCAGTACTTC TRBV19 - TRBJ2-7 -
CASSFSNNEQFF TGCGCCAGCAGCTTTAGTAACAATGAGCAGTTCTTC TRBV4-1 - TRBJ2-1 -
CASSVGDSLRTYEQYF TGTGCCAGCAGCGTAGGCGACTCCCTTAGGACCTACGAGCAGTACTTC TRBV9 once TRBJ2-7 -
CASSVGQGSTGELFF TGTGCCAGCAGCGTGGGACAGGGTTCCACCGGGGAGCTGTTTTTT TRBV9 - TRBJ2-2 TRBD1
CASSQEQTGNEKLFF TGCGCCAGCAGCCAAGAGCAGACGGGGAATGAAAAACTGTTTTTT TRBV4-1 - TRBJ1-4 -
CASSLRGLAGGPYRTDTQYF TGTGCCAGCAGCCTGCGGGGACTAGCGGGAGGGCCTTATCGCACAGATACGCAGTATTTT TRBV7-6 - TRBJ2-3 TRBD2
CASSQITRDSSRAGYTF TGCGCCAGCAGCCAGATTACTCGGGACTCCTCTCGGGCTGGCTACACCTTC TRBV4-3 - TRBJ1-2 -
CASSPSSGSYNEQFF TGTGCCAGTAGTCCCTCTAGCGGGAGCTACAATGAGCAGTTCTTC TRBV19 few TRBJ2-1 TRBD2
CASSLVGRAGPRDGYTF TGTGCCAGCAGTTTAGTTGGACGGGCAGGGCCCCGGGATGGCTACACCTTC TRBV27 - TRBJ1-2 -
CASSLKPTALQTYEQYF TGTGCCAGCAGCCTTAAGCCGACAGCGCTACAGACCTACGAGCAGTACTTC TRBV14 once TRBJ2-7 -
CASSQELRGSDGYTF TGTGCCAGCAGCCAAGAACTCAGGGGATCGGATGGCTACACCTTC TRBV3-1/TRBV3-2 - TRBJ1-2 -
CASSFSDAPSYEQYF TGTGCCAGCAGCTTCAGCGATGCGCCTTCCTACGAGCAGTACTTC TRBV11-2 - TRBJ2-7 -
CASSPRLAGDHEQYF TGTGCCAGCTCCCCACGACTAGCGGGAGACCACGAGCAGTACTTC TRBV18 - TRBJ2-7 TRBD2
CASSVGQGAEKLFF TGTGCCAGCAGCGTGGGACAGGGGGCCGAAAAACTGTTTTTT TRBV9 - TRBJ1-4 TRBD1
CASSLGEYGYTF TGCGCCAGCAGCTTGGGGGAGTATGGCTACACCTTC TRBV5-1 - TRBJ1-2 -
CASSYSSSSRSYEQYF TGTGCCAGCAGTTACTCGTCATCTAGTCGGAGTTACGAGCAGTACTTC TRBV6-5 - TRBJ2-7 -
CAWSRTQGAQPQHF TGTGCCTGGAGCCGGACCCAGGGGGCTCAGCCCCAGCATTTT TRBV30 few TRBJ1-5 TRBD1
CASSLGQNTGELFF TGTGCCAGCAGCTTGGGACAGAACACCGGGGAGCTGTTTTTT TRBV7-8 - TRBJ2-2 -
CASSDTGLAVNEQFF TGTGCCAGCAGCGACACGGGACTAGCGGTCAATGAGCAGTTCTTC TRBV9 - TRBJ2-1 TRBD2
CASSYPSGRTSYEQYF TGTGCCAGCAGTTACCCGAGCGGGAGGACCTCCTACGAGCAGTACTTC TRBV6-2/TRBV6-3 - TRBJ2-7 TRBD2
CASRSRGTGNTIYF TGTGCCAGCAGGAGCCGGGGTACCGGAAACACCATATATTTT TRBV6-5 once TRBJ1-3 -
CASSLTGQGANYGYTF TGTGCCAGCAGCTTAACCGGACAGGGGGCTAACTATGGCTACACCTTC TRBV7-3 - TRBJ1-2 TRBD1
CATSRVYGTLNTEAFF TGTGCCACCAGCAGAGTATACGGGACACTGAACACTGAAGCTTTCTTT TRBV15 - TRBJ1-1 -
CASSVAASGEQYF TGTGCCAGCAGCGTAGCGGCCTCGGGAGAGCAGTACTTC TRBV9 - TRBJ2-7 -
CASSLRFSRGKSGGYTF TGTGCCAGCAGCTTAAGATTCTCCCGGGGTAAATCGGGTGGCTACACCTTC TRBV7-3 few TRBJ1-2 -
CSASPQNTGELFF TGCAGTGCTAGTCCCCAGAACACCGGGGAGCTGTTTTTT TRBV20-1 - TRBJ2-2 -
CASSRGGRAFF TGTGCCAGCAGCCGCGGGGGCAGGGCTTTCTTT TRBV14 - TRBJ1-1 -
CASSAGKSGANVLTF TGCGCCAGCTCGGCGGGCAAGTCTGGGGCCAACGTCCTGACTTTC TRBV5-1 - TRBJ2-6 -
CASSLDRVRAFF TGTGCCAGCAGCTTGGACCGGGTACGGGCTTTCTTT TRBV5-6 - TRBJ1-1 -